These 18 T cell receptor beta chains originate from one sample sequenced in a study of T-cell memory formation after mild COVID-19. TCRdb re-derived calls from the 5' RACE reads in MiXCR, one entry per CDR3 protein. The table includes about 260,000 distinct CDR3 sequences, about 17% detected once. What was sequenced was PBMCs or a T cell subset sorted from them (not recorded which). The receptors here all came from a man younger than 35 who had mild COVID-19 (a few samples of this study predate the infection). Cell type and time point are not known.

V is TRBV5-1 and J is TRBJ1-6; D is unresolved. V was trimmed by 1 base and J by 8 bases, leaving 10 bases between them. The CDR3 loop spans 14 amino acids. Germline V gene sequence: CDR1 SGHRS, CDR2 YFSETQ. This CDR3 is CASSLSGSDSPLHF. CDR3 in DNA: TGCGCCAGCAGCTTGTCGGGGTCCGATTCACCCCTCCACTTT.

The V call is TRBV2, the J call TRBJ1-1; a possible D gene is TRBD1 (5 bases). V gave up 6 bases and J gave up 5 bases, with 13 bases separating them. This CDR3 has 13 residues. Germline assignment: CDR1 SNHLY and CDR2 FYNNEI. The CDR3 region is CASSREWGTEAFF. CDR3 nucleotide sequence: TGTGCCAGCAGCCGTGAGTGGGGGACTGAAGCTTTCTTT. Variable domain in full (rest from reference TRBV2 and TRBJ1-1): EPEVTQTPSHQVTQMGQEVILRCVPISNHLYFYWYRQILGQKVEFLVSFYNNEISEKSEIFDDQFSVERPDGSNFTLKIRSTKLEDSAMYFCASSREWGTEAFFGQGTRLTVV.

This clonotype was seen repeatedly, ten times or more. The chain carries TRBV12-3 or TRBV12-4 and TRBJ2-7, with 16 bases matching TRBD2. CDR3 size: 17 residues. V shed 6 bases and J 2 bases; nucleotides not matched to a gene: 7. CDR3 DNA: TGTGCCAGCAGCCCTGGGACTAGCGGGGGGGAACCCTACGAGCAGTACTTC. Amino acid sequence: CASSPGTSGGEPYEQYF.

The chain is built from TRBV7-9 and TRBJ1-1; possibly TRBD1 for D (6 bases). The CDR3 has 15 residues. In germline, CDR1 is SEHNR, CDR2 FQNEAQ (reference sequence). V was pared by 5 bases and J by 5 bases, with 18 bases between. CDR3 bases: TGTGCCAGCAGCGTCGCCACAACAGGGAGGACTGAAGCTTTCTTT. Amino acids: CASSVATTGRTEAFF.

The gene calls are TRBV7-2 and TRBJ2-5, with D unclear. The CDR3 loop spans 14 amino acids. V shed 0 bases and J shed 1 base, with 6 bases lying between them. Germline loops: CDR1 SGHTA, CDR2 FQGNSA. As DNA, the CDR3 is TGTGCCAGCAGCTTAGCGCCGGCCCAAGAGACCCAGTACTTC. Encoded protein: CASSLAPAQETQYF.

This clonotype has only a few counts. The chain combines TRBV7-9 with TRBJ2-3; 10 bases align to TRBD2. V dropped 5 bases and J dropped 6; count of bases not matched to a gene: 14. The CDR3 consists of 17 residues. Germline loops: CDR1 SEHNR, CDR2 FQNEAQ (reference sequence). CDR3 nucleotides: TGTGCCAGCAGCCCAGGGCCTAGCGGGGGTGCAGGGGATACGCAGTATTTT. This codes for CASSPGPSGGAGDTQYF.

CDR3: CSAREGTVNEQFF. CDR3 nucleotide sequence: TGCAGTGCTAGAGAGGGGACAGTCAATGAGCAGTTCTTC. The J gene is TRBJ2-1, the V gene TRBV20-1, with 7 bases that match TRBD1. The junction had 2 bases not matched to a gene; V was cut back by 0 bases and J by 6 bases. Germline CDR1 and CDR2: DFQATT and SNEGSKA (reference sequence). This CDR3 is 13 amino acids long.

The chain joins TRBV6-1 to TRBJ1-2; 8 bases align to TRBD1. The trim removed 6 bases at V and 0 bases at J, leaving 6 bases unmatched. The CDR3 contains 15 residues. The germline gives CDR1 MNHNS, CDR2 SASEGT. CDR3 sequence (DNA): TGTGCCAGCAGAGGTTACAGGGGGGCTAACTATGGCTACACCTTC. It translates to CASRGYRGANYGYTF.

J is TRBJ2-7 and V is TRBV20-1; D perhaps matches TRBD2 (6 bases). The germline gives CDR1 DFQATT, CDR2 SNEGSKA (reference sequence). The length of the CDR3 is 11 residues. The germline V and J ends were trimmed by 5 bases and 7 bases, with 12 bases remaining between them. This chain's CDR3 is CSASPGGEQYV. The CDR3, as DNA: TGCAGTGCTTCCCCTGGGGGGGAGCAGTACGTC.

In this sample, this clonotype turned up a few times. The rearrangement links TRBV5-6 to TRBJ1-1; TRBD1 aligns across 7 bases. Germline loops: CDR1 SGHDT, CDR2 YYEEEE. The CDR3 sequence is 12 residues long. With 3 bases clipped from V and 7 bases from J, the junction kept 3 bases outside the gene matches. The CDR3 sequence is CASSWGDSEAFF. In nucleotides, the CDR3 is TGTGCCAGCAGCTGGGGGGACAGTGAAGCTTTCTTT.

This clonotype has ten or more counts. Here the CDR3 DNA reads TGTGCCGCCGGCCCCCTGGGGGCCGGCTACACCTTC. Its protein is CAAGPLGAGYTF. This rearrangement joins TRBV6-6 to TRBJ1-2, with D perhaps matching TRBD1 (6 bases). Germline V CDR1 and CDR2: MNHNY, SVGAGI (reference sequence). Between the trimmed V and J ends, which lost 11 bases and 8 bases, there was a span of 18 bases. There are 12 residues in the CDR3.

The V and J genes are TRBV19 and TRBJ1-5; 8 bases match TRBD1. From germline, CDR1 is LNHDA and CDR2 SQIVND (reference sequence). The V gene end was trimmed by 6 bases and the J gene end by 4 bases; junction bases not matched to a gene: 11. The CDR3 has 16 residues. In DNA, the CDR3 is TGTGCCAGTAGCTGGTCAGGGACAGGTTTAAATCAGCCCCAGCATTTT. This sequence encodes CASSWSGTGLNQPQHF.

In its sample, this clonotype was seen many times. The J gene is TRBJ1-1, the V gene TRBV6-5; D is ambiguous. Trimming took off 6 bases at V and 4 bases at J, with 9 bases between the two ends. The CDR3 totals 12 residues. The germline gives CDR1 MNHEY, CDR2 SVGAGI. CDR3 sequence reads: CASRFPGTEAFF. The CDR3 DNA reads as TGTGCCAGCAGGTTCCCTGGCACTGAAGCTTTCTTT.

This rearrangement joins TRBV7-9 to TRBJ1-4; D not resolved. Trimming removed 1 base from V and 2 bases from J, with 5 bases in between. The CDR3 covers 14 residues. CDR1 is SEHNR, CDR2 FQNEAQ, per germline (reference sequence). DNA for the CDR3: TGTGCCAGCAGCTTAGTCGGTACTAATGAAAAACTGTTTTTT. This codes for CASSLVGTNEKLFF.

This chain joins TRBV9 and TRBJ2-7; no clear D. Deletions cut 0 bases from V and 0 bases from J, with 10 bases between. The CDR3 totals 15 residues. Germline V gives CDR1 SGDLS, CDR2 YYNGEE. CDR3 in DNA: TGTGCCAGCAGCGTAGGTCAGGCCAGCTCCTACGAGCAGTACTTC. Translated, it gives CASSVGQASSYEQYF.

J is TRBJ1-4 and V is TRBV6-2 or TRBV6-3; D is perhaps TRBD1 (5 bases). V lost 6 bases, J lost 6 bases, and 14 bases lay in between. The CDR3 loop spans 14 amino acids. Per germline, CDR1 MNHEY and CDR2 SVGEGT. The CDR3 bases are TGTGCCAGCAGAATGACCGGGACGGATGAAAAACTGTTTTTT. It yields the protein CASRMTGTDEKLFF.

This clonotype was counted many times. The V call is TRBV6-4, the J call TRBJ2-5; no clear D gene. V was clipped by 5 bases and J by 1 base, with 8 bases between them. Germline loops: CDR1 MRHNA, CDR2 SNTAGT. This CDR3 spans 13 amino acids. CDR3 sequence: CASSPSPQETQYF. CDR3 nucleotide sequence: TGTGCCAGCAGTCCCTCGCCCCAAGAGACCCAGTACTTC.

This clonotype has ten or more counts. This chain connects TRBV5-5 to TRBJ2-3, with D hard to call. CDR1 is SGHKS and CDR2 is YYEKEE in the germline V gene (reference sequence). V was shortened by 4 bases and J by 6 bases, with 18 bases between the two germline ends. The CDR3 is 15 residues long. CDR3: CASSLYFLLRDTQYF. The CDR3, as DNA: TGTGCCAGCAGCCTGTACTTCCTACTGCGGGATACGCAGTATTTT.